The following is a TCR beta chain sequence with its context. The CDR3 is made up of 15 amino acids. Germline V gene data show CDR1 as SGHTA and CDR2 as FQGTGA. Trimming stripped 5 bases from V and 3 bases from J, with 14 bases between. The data belong to a study of T cell responses to AZD1222 COVID-19 vaccine. Generated by immunoSEQ multiplex PCR, the TCRdb table keeps only in-frame clones and is missing some. This repertoire shows some 92,000 clones, approximately 91% found once; its top ten account for about 7.5%. Here the sequenced sample was peripheral blood, taken on day 0 of AZD1222 vaccination. The sequence was collected from an adult in good health. The chain has TRBV7-3 and TRBJ2-1, with D possibly being TRBD1 (6 bases). CDR3 DNA sequence: TGTGCCAGCAGCCCAGGGGACCTACGCTACAATGAGCAGTTCTTC. It specifies CASSPGDLRYNEQFF.